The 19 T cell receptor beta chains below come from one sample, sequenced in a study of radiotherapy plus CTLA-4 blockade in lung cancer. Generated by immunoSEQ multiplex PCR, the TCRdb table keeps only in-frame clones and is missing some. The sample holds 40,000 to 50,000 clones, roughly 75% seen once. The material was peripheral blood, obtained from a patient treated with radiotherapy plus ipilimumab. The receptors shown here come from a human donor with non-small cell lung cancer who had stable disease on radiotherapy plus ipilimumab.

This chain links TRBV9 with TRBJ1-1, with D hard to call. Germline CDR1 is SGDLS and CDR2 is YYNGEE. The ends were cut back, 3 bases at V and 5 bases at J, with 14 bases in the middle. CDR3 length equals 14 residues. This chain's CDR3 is CASSAREGRTEAFF. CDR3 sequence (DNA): TGTGCCAGCAGCGCCCGTGAGGGCAGGACTGAAGCTTTCTTT. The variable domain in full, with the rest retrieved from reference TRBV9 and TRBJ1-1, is DSGVTQTPKHLITATGQRVTLRCSPRSGDLSVYWYQQSLDQGLQFLIQYYNGEERAKGNILERFSAQQFPDLHSELNLSSLELGDSALYFCASSAREGRTEAFFGQGTRLTVV.

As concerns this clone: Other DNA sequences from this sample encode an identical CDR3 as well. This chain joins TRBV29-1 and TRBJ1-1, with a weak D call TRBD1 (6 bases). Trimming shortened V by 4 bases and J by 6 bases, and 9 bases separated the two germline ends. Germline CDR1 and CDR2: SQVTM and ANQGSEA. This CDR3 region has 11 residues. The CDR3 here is CSVARGSEAFF. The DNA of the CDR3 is TGCAGCGTTGCCAGGGGATCTGAAGCTTTCTTT.

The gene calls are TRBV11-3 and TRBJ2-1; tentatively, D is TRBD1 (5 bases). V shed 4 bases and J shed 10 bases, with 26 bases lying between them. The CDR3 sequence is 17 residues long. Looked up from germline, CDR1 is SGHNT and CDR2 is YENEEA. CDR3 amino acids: CASSWSAGAPGRQEQFF. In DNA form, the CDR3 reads TGTGCCAGCAGCTGGAGTGCTGGGGCCCCAGGGCGTCAAGAGCAGTTCTTC. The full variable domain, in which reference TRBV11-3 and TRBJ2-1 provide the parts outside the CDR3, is EAGVVQSPRYKIIEKKQPVAFWCNPISGHNTLYWYLQNLGQGPELLIRYENEEAVDDSQLPKDRFSAERLKGVDSTLKIQPAELGDSAVYLCASSWSAGAPGRQEQFFGPGTRLTVL.

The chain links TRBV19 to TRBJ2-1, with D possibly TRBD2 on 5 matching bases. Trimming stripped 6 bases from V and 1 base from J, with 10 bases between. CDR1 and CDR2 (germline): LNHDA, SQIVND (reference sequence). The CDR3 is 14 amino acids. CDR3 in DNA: TGTGCCAGTAGCCCTGGAGGATCCTACAATGAGCAGTTCTTC. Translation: CASSPGGSYNEQFF.

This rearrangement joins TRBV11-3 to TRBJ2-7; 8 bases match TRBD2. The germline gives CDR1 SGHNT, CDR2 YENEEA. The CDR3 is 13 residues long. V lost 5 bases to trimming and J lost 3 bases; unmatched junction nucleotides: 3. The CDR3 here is CASSRGGGYEQYF. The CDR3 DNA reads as TGTGCCAGCAGCCGGGGGGGCGGCTACGAGCAGTACTTC.

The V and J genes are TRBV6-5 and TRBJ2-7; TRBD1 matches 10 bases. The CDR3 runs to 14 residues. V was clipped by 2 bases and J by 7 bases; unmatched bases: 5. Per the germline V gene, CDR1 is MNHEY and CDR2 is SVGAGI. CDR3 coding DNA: TGTGCCAGCAGTTACGGAGACAGGGGGCGAGAGCAGTACTTC. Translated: CASSYGDRGREQYF.

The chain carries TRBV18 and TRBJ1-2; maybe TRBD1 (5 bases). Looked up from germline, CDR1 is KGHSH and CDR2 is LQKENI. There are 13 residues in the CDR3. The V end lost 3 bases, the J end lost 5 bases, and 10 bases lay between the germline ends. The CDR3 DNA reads TGTGCCAGCTCACCCAGGGCGGAATATGGCTACACCTTC. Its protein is CASSPRAEYGYTF.

The DNA for the CDR3 is TGTGCCATCAGTGAGTCGCGAGGGAGCACAGATACGCAGTATTTT. Translating it yields CAISESRGSTDTQYF. The chain employs TRBV10-3 and TRBJ2-3; D may be TRBD2 (5 bases). The CDR3 loop spans 15 amino acids. V was clipped by 0 bases and J by 0 bases, with 7 bases between them. Germline loops: CDR1 ENHRY, CDR2 SYGVKD.

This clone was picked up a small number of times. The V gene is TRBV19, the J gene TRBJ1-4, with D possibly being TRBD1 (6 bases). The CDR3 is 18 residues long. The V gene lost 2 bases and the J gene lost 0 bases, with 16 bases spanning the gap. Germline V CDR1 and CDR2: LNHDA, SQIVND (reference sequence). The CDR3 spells CASSITSTGFATNEKLFF. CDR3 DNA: TGTGCCAGTAGTATAACCTCGACAGGTTTTGCAACTAATGAAAAACTGTTTTTT.

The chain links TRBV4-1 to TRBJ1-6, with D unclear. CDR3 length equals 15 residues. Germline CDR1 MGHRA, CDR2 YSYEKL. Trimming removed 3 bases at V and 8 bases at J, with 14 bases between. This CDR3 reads CASSQGQAIYSPLHF. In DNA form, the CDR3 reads TGCGCCAGCAGCCAGGGTCAGGCAATTTATTCACCCCTCCACTTT.

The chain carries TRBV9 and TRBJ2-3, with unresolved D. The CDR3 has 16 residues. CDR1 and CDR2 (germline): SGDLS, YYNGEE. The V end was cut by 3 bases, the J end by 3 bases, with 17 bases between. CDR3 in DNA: TGTGCCAGCAGCGAAGACTGGCTGATCGGTACAGATACGCAGTATTTT. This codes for CASSEDWLIGTDTQYF. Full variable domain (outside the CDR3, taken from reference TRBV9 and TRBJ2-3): DSGVTQTPKHLITATGQRVTLRCSPRSGDLSVYWYQQSLDQGLQFLIQYYNGEERAKGNILERFSAQQFPDLHSELNLSSLELGDSALYFCASSEDWLIGTDTQYFGPGTRLTVL.

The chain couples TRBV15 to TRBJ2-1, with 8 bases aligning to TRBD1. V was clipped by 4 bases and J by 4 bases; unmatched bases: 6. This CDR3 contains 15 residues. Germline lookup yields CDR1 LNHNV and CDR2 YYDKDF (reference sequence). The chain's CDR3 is CATSTGQGPYNEQFF. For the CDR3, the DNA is TGTGCCACCAGCACCGGACAGGGTCCGTACAATGAGCAGTTCTTC.

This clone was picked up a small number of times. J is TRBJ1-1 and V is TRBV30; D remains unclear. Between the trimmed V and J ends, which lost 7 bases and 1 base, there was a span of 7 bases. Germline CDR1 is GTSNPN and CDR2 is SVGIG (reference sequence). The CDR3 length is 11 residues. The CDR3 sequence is CALERNTEAFF. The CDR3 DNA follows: TGTGCCTTGGAGCGGAACACTGAAGCTTTCTTT.

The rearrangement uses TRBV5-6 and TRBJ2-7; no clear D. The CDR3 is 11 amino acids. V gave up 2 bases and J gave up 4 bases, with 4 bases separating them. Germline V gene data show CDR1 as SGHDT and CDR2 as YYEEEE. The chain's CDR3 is CASSLRYEQYF. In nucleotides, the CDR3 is TGTGCCAGCAGCTTACGGTACGAGCAGTACTTC.

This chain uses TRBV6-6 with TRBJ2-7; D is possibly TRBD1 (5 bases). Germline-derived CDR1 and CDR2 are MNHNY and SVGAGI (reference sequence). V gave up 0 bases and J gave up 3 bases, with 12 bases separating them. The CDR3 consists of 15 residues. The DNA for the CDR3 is TGTGCCAGCAGTTACTCGACAAGGGGCCTCTACGAGCAGTACTTC. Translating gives CASSYSTRGLYEQYF.

The CDR3 spells CASSLGSSGNTIYF. The CDR3 coding sequence is TGTGCCAGCAGCTTAGGGAGCTCTGGAAACACCATATATTTT. The gene calls are TRBV7-2 and TRBJ1-3; the D is unclear. CDR3 length: 14 residues. V was cut by 1 base and J by 0 bases, with 4 bases left in between. In germline, CDR1 is SGHTA, CDR2 FQGNSA.

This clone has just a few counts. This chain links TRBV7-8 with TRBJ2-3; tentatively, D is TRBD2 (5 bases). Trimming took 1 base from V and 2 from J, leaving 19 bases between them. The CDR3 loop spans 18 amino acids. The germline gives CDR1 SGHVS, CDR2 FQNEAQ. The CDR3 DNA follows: TGTGCCAGCAGCTTAGACCTCTTGAGAGGGCTGAACACAGATACGCAGTATTTT. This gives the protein CASSLDLLRGLNTDTQYF.

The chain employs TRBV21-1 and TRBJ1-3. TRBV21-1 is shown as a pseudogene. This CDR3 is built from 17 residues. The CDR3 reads CASSNGLRGASGNTIYF. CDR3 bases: TGTGCCAGCAGCAATGGACTTCGGGGGGCTTCTGGAAACACCATATATTTT.

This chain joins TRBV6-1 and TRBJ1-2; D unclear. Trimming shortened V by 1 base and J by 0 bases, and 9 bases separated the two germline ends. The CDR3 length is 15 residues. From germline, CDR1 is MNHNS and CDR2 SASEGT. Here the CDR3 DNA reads TGTGCCAGCAGTGAAGTCCCAGAAGCTAACTATGGCTACACCTTC. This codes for CASSEVPEANYGYTF.